This T cell receptor beta chain was recorded in a study of blood T cell repertoires in COVID-19. CDR1 MNHEY and CDR2 SVGAGI come from the germline V gene. CDR3 length equals 15 residues. V was pared by 8 bases and J by 5 bases, with 11 bases of the junction left unmatched. In Seattle, patients joined the study during active infection and were tracked longitudinally. Assay: immunoSEQ multiplex PCR; the TCRdb copy retains only in-frame clones and omits some. The sample lists about 330,000 clones, roughly 87% occurring once. The gene calls are TRBV6-5 and TRBJ2-7; 11 nucleotides line up with TRBD1. The receptor comes from a man aged 25 to 40 with COVID-19, enrolled during active disease. The sample was peripheral blood. As DNA, the CDR3 is TGTGCCAGCGGGAGTCCGGACAGGGGGCTCCACGAGCAGTACTTC. It codes for CASGSPDRGLHEQYF.